Listed below are T cell receptor beta chains from one sample, sequenced in a study of blood T cell repertoires in COVID-19. The protocol was immunoSEQ multiplex PCR, while the TCRdb copy is restricted to in-frame clones and leaves out a portion. The sample shows some 150,000 clones, around 80% of them seen only once. The specimen was peripheral blood. The origin of the receptors is a woman between 45 and 60 years old with acute or convalescent COVID-19. Each CDR3 is given with its conserved first and last residue. The order of the fields is D gene, CDR3 length, clone size, J gene, V gene, CDR3 DNA, CDR3 protein. D genes are given only for firm matches. Clone size is not always given. Where it is, it says once, few, many or a class for expanded clones.

.,14,.,TRBJ1-1,TRBV18,TGTGCCAGCTCATCCGGGGGGTGGAACACTGAAGCTTTCTTT,CASSSGGWNTEAFF
.,15,.,TRBJ2-1,TRBV19,TGTGCCAGTAGTATCGAGGGACAAGGGGCCAATGAGCAGTTCTTC,CASSIEGQGANEQFF
.,17,.,TRBJ1-5,TRBV2,TGTGCCAGCAGTGAAGCTTCCAGAGGGATGAGCAATCAGCCCCAGCATTTT,CASSEASRGMSNQPQHF
TRBD1,15,.,TRBJ2-7,TRBV5-1,TGCGCCAGCAGCTTGGCCGGGACAGCACGCTACGAGCAGTACTTC,CASSLAGTARYEQYF
TRBD2,18,.,TRBJ2-5,TRBV5-4,TGTGCCAGCAGCGGAACTAGCGGGAGGGTAGGGTCCCAAGAGACCCAGTACTTC,CASSGTSGRVGSQETQYF
.,12,.,TRBJ2-3,TRBV27,TGTGCCACCGGACACAGCACAGATACGCAGTATTTT,CATGHSTDTQYF
.,16,.,TRBJ1-5,TRBV6-1,TGTGCCAGCAGTGAAAGGGCTGCGGGGTTTGGGCAGCCCCAGCATTTT,CASSERAAGFGQPQHF
TRBD2,15,.,TRBJ2-7,TRBV15,TGTGCCACCAGCAGAGAACTAGCGTCCTCCTACGAGCAGTACTTC,CATSRELASSYEQYF
.,15,once,TRBJ1-4,TRBV4-3,TGCGCCAGCAGCCAAGTAACACAGGTTACTGGAAAACTGTTTTTT,CASSQVTQVTGKLFF
TRBD2,15,few,TRBJ2-1,TRBV6-2/TRBV6-3,TGTGCCAGCAGTTACCTTGGACTAGCACCGAATGAGCAGTTCTTC,CASSYLGLAPNEQFF
TRBD2,19,.,TRBJ2-1,TRBV24-1,TGTGCCACCAGTGACCAGGGACTAGCGGGAGGGGAGCGCTACAATGAGCAGTTCTTC,CATSDQGLAGGERYNEQFF
.,13,.,TRBJ2-2,TRBV6-5,TGTGCCACTACCGGGACATACACCGGGGAGCTGTTTTTT,CATTGTYTGELFF
TRBD1,17,.,TRBJ1-2,TRBV4-2,TGTGCCAGCAGCCAAGATCTTCGTCAGGGGGCTCGCGATGGCTACACCTTC,CASSQDLRQGARDGYTF
.,14,.,TRBJ1-5,TRBV11-2,TGTGCCAGCAGCTTTGGCAGGGGCAATCAGCCCCAGCATTTT,CASSFGRGNQPQHF
TRBD2,16,.,TRBJ2-3,TRBV7-2,TGTGCCAGCAGCCCCAGGACTAGCGGGGGGCTCGTTACGCAGTATTTT,CASSPRTSGGLVTQYF
TRBD1,15,.,TRBJ2-2,TRBV18,TGTGCCAGTTTATCCGGGACAGGGAGGACCGGGGAGCTGTTTTTT,CASLSGTGRTGELFF
.,15,.,TRBJ2-1,TRBV6-6,TGTGCCAGCAGTCCACTAGCCCCCCCCTACAATGAGCAGTTCTTC,CASSPLAPPYNEQFF
.,16,.,TRBJ1-3,TRBV4-3,TGCGCCAGCAGCCAAAGAGATCGGGGCTCTGGAAACACCATATATTTT,CASSQRDRGSGNTIYF
.,16,.,TRBJ1-2,TRBV19,TGTGCCAGTAGTAGAAACCGAAACAGGGCCGCTAGAGCCTACACCTTC,CASSRNRNRAARAYTF
.,14,.,TRBJ2-3,TRBV19,TGTGCCAGTAGGCAGGGGTCTTCCACAGATACGCAGTATTTT,CASRQGSSTDTQYF
TRBD1,18,.,TRBJ1-4,TRBV4-3,TGCGCCAGCAGCCAAGGGCAACAGGGGGTTGCAACTAATGAAAAACTGTTTTTT,CASSQGQQGVATNEKLFF
.,14,.,TRBJ1-1,TRBV3-1/TRBV3-2,TGTGCCAGCAGCCAATTAGGGGTGGGGACTGAAGCTTTCTTT,CASSQLGVGTEAFF
TRBD1,13,.,TRBJ1-2,TRBV18,TGTGCCAGCTCACCGGGACAGGACTATGGCTACACCTTC,CASSPGQDYGYTF
.,14,.,TRBJ1-1,TRBV5-1,TGCGCCAGCAGCCCTGGGACACTGAACACTGAAGCTTTCTTT,CASSPGTLNTEAFF
TRBD2,11,.,TRBJ2-1,TRBV7-3,TGTGCCAGCAGCTCCGGCGGGGGGCAGTTCTTC,CASSSGGGQFF
TRBD1,13,.,TRBJ1-2,TRBV23-1,TGCGCCAGCACCGTGGACAGGGACTATGGCTACACCTTC,CASTVDRDYGYTF
TRBD1,14,.,TRBJ1-2,TRBV19,TGTGCCACCGCGACCATGGACAGGGGGCCTGGCTACACCTTC,CATATMDRGPGYTF
.,14,.,TRBJ1-2,TRBV6-5,TGTGCCAGCATCAAAGCGGGGCGGCGTGAGGGCTACACCTTC,CASIKAGRREGYTF
.,13,once,TRBJ2-1,TRBV12-3/TRBV12-4,TGTGCCAGCAGTTTAACAGGGACCAATGAGCAGTTCTTC,CASSLTGTNEQFF
.,13,.,TRBJ1-5,TRBV5-1,TGCGCCAGCAGCTTCGGACAGAATCAGCCCCAGCATTTT,CASSFGQNQPQHF
TRBD1,15,.,TRBJ1-2,TRBV18,TGTGCCAGCTCACCCAATGGACAGGGAGACTATGGCTACACCTTC,CASSPNGQGDYGYTF
.,15,.,TRBJ1-2,TRBV4-2,TGTGCCAGCAGCCAAGATAAGGAGGTCGACTATGGCTACACCTTC,CASSQDKEVDYGYTF
TRBD1,16,.,TRBJ1-3,TRBV14,TGTGCCAGCAGCATCGGGACAGCTGGCTCTGGAAACACCATATATTTT,CASSIGTAGSGNTIYF
.,15,.,TRBJ2-3,TRBV5-4,TGTGCCAGCAGCTTGGGCGGGTCAGTCACAGATACGCAGTATTTT,CASSLGGSVTDTQYF
.,14,few,TRBJ1-3,TRBV6-1,TGTGCCAGCAGTGACAGGCGGGCTGGAAACACCATATATTTT,CASSDRRAGNTIYF
TRBD1,15,.,TRBJ2-5,TRBV19,TGTGCCAGTAGTGTTATCGGACAGGACCAAGAGACCCAGTACTTC,CASSVIGQDQETQYF
TRBD2,14,.,TRBJ2-7,TRBV18,TGTGCCAGTTCACCAATAAGGGAGGGAAACGAGCAGTACTTC,CASSPIREGNEQYF
TRBD1,18,.,TRBJ2-3,TRBV3-1/TRBV3-2,TGTGCCAGCAGCCTTACGGGACAGGGGGGAAAAAGCACAGATACGCAGTATTTT,CASSLTGQGGKSTDTQYF
TRBD1,18,.,TRBJ1-2,TRBV19,TGTGCCAGTAGTTCACACCCGGGACAGGGACGAATTATCTATGGCTACACCTTC,CASSSHPGQGRIIYGYTF
TRBD2,14,few,TRBJ2-5,TRBV20-1,TGCAGTGCTAGTAGGGCGGGGGGGCAGAAGACCCAGTACTTC,CSASRAGGQKTQYF
TRBD1,14,.,TRBJ1-2,TRBV11-2,TGTGCCAGCAGATCAGGGGGCGCGGTAGTGGGCTACACCTTC,CASRSGGAVVGYTF
.,15,.,TRBJ1-3,TRBV5-1,TGCGCCAGCAGCTTGGCCCCGGGAAATGGAAACACCATATATTTT,CASSLAPGNGNTIYF
.,13,.,TRBJ1-1,TRBV7-3,TGTGCTAGCAGCACGGGAGTGGGGGTTGAAGCTTTCTTT,CASSTGVGVEAFF
.,15,.,TRBJ1-5,TRBV15,TGTGCCACCAGCAGAAGCGTCGGCCGATTTCAGCCCCAGCATTTT,CATSRSVGRFQPQHF
TRBD2,18,.,TRBJ2-1,TRBV10-1,TGCGCCAGCAGTGAGTCGATGGGAAGACTAGCGGCTAGAAATGAGCAGTTCTTC,CASSESMGRLAARNEQFF
.,13,.,TRBJ2-7,TRBV5-1,TGCGCCAGCAGCCGTGACGGGAACTACGAGCAGTACTTC,CASSRDGNYEQYF
.,13,.,TRBJ2-7,TRBV28,TGTGCCAGCAGTCTGCCGGGAAAATACGAGCAGTACTTC,CASSLPGKYEQYF
TRBD2,17,.,TRBJ2-1,TRBV24-1,TGTGCCACCAGTGCCCGACTAGGCGGGAGACTCAACAATGAGCAGTTCTTC,CATSARLGGRLNNEQFF
.,14,.,TRBJ1-1,TRBV10-3,TGTGCCATCAGTGAGTCCTCCCAGGGGACTGAAGCTTTCTTT,CAISESSQGTEAFF
TRBD1,13,.,TRBJ2-1,TRBV7-9,TGTGCCAGCAACATACAGGGGGCGGGTGAGCAGTTCTTC,CASNIQGAGEQFF
TRBD1,15,.,TRBJ2-5,TRBV6-2/TRBV6-3,TGTGCCAGCAGTTACGGGACAGGGCACCAAGAGACCCAGTACTTC,CASSYGTGHQETQYF
.,14,.,TRBJ1-1,TRBV11-2,TGTGCCAGCAGCCCAAGAGCTGGAGGCACTGAAGCTTTCTTT,CASSPRAGGTEAFF
TRBD1,18,.,TRBJ2-2,TRBV27,TGTGCCAGCAGTTTACAGAAACCCCGGACAGGGGAGATCCGGGAGCTGTTTTTT,CASSLQKPRTGEIRELFF
TRBD2,16,few,TRBJ2-5,TRBV6-5,TGTGCCAGCAGTTATACCGTAGCGGGGCGACAAGAGACCCAGTACTTC,CASSYTVAGRQETQYF